A single T cell receptor (beta chain) is shown here with its context. Its target is not known. Assay: immunoSEQ multiplex PCR; the TCRdb copy retains only in-frame clones and omits some. The sample has some 64,000 clones, approximately 95% seen once. Pre-surgery treatment included at least one anti-epileptic drug. This specimen belongs to a study of brain T cells in children with intractable seizures. General study findings and limits: Clones missing pre-surgery may reflect undersampling of that blood sample.

CDR3 length: 14 residues. Germline values: CDR1 MNHEY, CDR2 SMNVEV (reference sequence). V was shortened by 3 bases and J by 7 bases, with 10 bases between the two germline ends. The rearrangement links TRBV27 to TRBJ1-6; unclear D gene. The sample in question was peripheral blood, obtained at surgery. The sequence came from a boy under two years old with focal cortical dysplasia and intractable seizures. The CDR3 here is CASSFGRPNSPLHF. CDR3 DNA: TGTGCCAGCAGTTTCGGCAGGCCGAATTCACCCCTCCACTTT.